This note documents a single T cell receptor (beta chain) sequence. The antigen is not known. This may arise from a read error, as a much more abundant clone is one base away. This record comes from a study of CD8 T cells in ankylosing spondylitis. Study results and caveats: Prior work had noted some motif variants in reactive arthritis blood and synovial fluid. Reported data indicate significant enrichment of disease-linked clones within matched ankylosing spondylitis synovial fluid.

TCRdb recomputed calls from the 5' RACE reads with MiXCR, one row per CDR3 protein. The sample has about 220,000 distinct CDR3 sequences, about 26% seen once. This CDR3 comprises 14 residues. V is TRBV12-3 or TRBV12-4 and J is TRBJ1-1, with a possible D match to TRBD1 (6 bases). The source material was blood, either unsorted or a sorted T cell fraction (not recorded which). The receptor's source is a male donor with ankylosing spondylitis or in good health (not recorded which). In DNA form, the CDR3 reads TGTGCCAGCAGTACACTGACAGGCGCGGACGAAGCTTACTTT. Amino acid sequence: CASSTLTGADEAYF.